This T cell receptor beta chain appears in the sequencing data of a study of T cell responses to AZD1222 COVID-19 vaccine. Findings and limits, study-wide: The CD4 TCRs associated with vaccination extended across spike and predominated at 160-218 and 743-854. In a largely white British group with more females than males, clonal diversity was possibly underestimated. Among those given AZD1222, only six were seropositive at baseline. Within unmutated variant regions lay the reported targets of nearly half of spike-specific TCRs.

Profiled with immunoSEQ multiplex PCR; TCRdb holds only in-frame clones, not every one. The repertoire holds approximately 100,000 clones, with roughly 86% as singletons. Germline V gene lookup returns CDR1 MNHEY and CDR2 SVGAGI. CDR3 length equals 15 residues. The trim removed 6 bases at V and 0 bases at J, leaving 5 bases unmatched. About this clone itself: The antigen remains undetermined.

The source of this sequence is an adult in good health. Sequenced material: peripheral blood, taken on day 0 of MenACWY control vaccination. The V call is TRBV6-5, the J call TRBJ2-1; the match to TRBD2 covers 7 bases. The CDR3 DNA follows: TGTGCCAGCAGAAAGACTAGCAACTCCTACAATGAGCAGTTCTTC. This codes for CASRKTSNSYNEQFF.